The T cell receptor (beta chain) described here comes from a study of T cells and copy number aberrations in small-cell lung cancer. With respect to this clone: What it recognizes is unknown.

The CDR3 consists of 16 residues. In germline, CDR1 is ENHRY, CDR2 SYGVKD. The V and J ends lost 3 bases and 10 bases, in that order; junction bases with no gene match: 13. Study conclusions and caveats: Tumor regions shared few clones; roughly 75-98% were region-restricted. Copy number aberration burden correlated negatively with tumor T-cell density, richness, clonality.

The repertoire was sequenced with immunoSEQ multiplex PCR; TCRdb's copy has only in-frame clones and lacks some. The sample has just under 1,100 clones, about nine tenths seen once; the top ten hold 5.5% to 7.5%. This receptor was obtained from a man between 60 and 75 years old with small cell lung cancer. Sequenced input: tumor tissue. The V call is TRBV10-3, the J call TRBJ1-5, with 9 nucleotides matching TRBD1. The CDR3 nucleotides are TGTGCCATCAGTGATGGGGGACAGGGTCTATACCAACCCCAGCATTTT. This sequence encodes CAISDGGQGLYQPQHF.